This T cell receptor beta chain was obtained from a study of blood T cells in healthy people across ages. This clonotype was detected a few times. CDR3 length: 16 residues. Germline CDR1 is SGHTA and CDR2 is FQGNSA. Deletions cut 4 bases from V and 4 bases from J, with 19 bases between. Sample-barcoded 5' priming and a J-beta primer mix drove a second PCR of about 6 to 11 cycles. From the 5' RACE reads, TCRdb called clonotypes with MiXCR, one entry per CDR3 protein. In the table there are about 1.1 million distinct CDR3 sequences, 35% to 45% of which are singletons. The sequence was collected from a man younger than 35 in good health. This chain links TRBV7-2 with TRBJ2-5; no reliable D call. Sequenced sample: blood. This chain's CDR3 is CASSSSIESARETQYF. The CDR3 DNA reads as TGTGCCAGCAGCTCATCCATAGAGTCGGCTCGAGAGACCCAGTACTTC.